This TCR beta chain was observed in a study of blood T cell repertoires in COVID-19. Study as a whole: T cells, B-cell-depleted T cells, or PBMCs supplied cDNA or gDNA.

Looked up from germline, CDR1 is LNHDA and CDR2 is SQIVND (reference sequence). The CDR3 is 15 residues long. V lost 5 bases and J 5 bases, leaving 18 bases between the germline ends. In the original processing: Reference gene primer amplification in the assay estimated nucleated cell counts. Clones were read by immunoSEQ multiplex PCR, and TCRdb kept only the in-frame ones, dropping some. V and J calls and clone size are those listed in that table; D and trimming were worked out from the DNA. The table has over 200,000 clones, around 88% seen once. V gene TRBV19 combines with J gene TRBJ1-2, with a weak D call TRBD1 (5 bases). The TCR sequence derives from a woman in her twenties or thirties who had recovered from COVID-19. The specimen was peripheral blood. CDR3 bases: TGTGCCAGTAGTCCGGGAGCCGACAGAGATTATGGCTACACCTTC. Protein sequence: CASSPGADRDYGYTF.